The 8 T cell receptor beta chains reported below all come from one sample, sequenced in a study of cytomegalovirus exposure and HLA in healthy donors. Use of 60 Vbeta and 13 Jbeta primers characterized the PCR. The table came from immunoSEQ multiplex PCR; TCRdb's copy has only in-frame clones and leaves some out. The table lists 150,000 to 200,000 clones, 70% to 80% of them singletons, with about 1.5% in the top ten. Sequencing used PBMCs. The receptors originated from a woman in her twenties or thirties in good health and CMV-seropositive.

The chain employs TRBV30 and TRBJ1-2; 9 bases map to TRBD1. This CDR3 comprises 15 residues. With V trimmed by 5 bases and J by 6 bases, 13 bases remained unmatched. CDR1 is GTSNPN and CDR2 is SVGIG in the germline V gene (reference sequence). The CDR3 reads CAWVYSGTGTDGYTF. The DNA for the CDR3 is TGTGCCTGGGTCTATTCAGGGACAGGGACGGATGGCTACACCTTC.

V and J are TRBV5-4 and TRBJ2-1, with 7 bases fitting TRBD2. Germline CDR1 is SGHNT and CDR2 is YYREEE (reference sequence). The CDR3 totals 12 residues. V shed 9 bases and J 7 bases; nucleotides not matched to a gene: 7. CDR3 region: CATWGEGNEQFF. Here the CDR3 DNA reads TGTGCCACCTGGGGGGAGGGAAATGAGCAGTTCTTC.

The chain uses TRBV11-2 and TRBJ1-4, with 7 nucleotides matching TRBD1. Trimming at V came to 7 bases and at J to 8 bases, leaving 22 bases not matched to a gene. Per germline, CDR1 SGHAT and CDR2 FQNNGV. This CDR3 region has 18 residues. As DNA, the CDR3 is TGTGCCAGCAAGCTAGTGGGCCGAAAACAGGGGAAAGAAGAAAAACTGTTTTTT. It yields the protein CASKLVGRKQGKEEKLFF.

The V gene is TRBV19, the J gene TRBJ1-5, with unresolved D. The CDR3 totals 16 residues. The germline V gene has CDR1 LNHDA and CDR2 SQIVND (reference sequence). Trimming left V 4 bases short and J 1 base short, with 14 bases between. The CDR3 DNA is TGTGCCAGTAGTAATCCCCTCGGGGTGAGCAATCAGCCCCAGCATTTT. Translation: CASSNPLGVSNQPQHF. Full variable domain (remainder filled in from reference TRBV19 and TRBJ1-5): DGGITQSPKYLFRKEGQNVTLSCEQNLNHDAMYWYRQDPGQGLRLIYYSQIVNDFQKGDIAEGYSVSREKKESFPLTVTSAQKNPTAFYLCASSNPLGVSNQPQHFGDGTRLSIL.

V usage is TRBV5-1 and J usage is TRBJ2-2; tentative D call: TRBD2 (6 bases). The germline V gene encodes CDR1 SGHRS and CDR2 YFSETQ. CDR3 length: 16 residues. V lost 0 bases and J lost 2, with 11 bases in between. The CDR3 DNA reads TGCGCCAGCAGCTTGGGTAGCGGCGCTAACACCGGGGAGCTGTTTTTT. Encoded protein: CASSLGSGANTGELFF.

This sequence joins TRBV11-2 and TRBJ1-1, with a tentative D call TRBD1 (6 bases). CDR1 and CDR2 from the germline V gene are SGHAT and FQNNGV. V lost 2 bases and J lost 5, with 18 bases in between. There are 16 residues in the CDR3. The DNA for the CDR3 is TGTGCCAGCAGCTTAATGGACCTGGGGGCGGGTACTGAAGCTTTCTTT. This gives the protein CASSLMDLGAGTEAFF.

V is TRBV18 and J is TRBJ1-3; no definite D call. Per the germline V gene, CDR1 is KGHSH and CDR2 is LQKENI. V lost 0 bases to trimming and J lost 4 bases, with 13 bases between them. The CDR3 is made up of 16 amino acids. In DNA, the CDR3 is TGTGCCAGCTCACCACCGAGCGGCCAGGCGGGAAACACCATATATTTT. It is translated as CASSPPSGQAGNTIYF.

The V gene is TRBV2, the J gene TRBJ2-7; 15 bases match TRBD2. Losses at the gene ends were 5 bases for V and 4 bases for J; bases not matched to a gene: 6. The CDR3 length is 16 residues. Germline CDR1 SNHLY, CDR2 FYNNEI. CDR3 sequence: CASSRTSGRAGYEQYF. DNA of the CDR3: TGTGCCAGCAGTAGGACTAGCGGGAGGGCCGGATACGAGCAGTACTTC.